These 29 T cell receptor beta chains share one sample of origin, sequenced in a study of T cells in Graves' hyperthyroidism and ophthalmopathy. From RNA transcripts, TCR beta CDR3 regions were amplified. HTBI primers drove first-round RT-PCR of the TCR CDR3. MiXCR, run by TCRdb on the multiplex PCR reads, gives a single entry per CDR3 protein. Found here are about 400,000 distinct CDR3 sequences, about 16% of them singletons; the top ten hold about 31%. Sample: blood. Every receptor here comes from a woman aged 25 to 39 with Graves' hyperthyroidism.

The rearrangement uses TRBV12-3 or TRBV12-4 and TRBJ1-1; D may be TRBD1 (5 bases). This CDR3 spans 14 amino acids. Trimming removed 7 bases at V and 6 bases at J, with 18 bases between. CDR3 protein: CASTPSRGNSEAFF. The CDR3 region has the DNA TGTGCCAGCACCCCAAGTCGGGGGAATTCTGAAGCTTTCTTT.

The rearrangement joins TRBV7-9 to TRBJ2-1, with 9 bases that match TRBD2. V was clipped by 5 bases and J by 4 bases; unmatched bases: 15. Germline-derived CDR1 and CDR2 are SEHNR and FQNEAQ (reference sequence). CDR3 length equals 18 residues. CDR3 in DNA: TGTGCCAGCAGCCCTCCCCCCGGTAGCGGGAGTTGGTACAATGAGCAGTTCTTC. Protein sequence: CASSPPPGSGSWYNEQFF. The full variable domain, completed using reference TRBV7-9 and TRBJ2-1, is DTGVSQNPRHKITKRGQNVTFRCDPISEHNRLYWYRQTLGQGPEFLTYFQNEAQLEKSRLLSDRFSAERPKGSFSTLEIQRTEQGDSAMYLCASSPPPGSGSWYNEQFFGPGTRLTVL.

Only a few counts were recorded for this clonotype. The CDR3 spells CASSQTGFNQPQHF. The CDR3 nucleotides are TGTGCCAGCAGCCAGACAGGGTTCAATCAGCCCCAGCATTTT. The chain combines TRBV25-1 with TRBJ1-5, with 7 bases lining up with TRBD1. This CDR3 has 14 amino acids. J gave up 3 bases and V 6 bases, and 5 bases lay outside the gene matches. Germline CDR1 and CDR2: MGHDK and SYGVNS.

This clonotype has only a few counts. The chain has TRBV20-1 and TRBJ2-7; 9 nucleotides line up with TRBD2. The CDR3 contains 15 residues. The trim removed 0 bases at V and 5 bases at J, leaving 8 bases unmatched. Germline assignment: CDR1 DFQATT and CDR2 SNEGSKA (reference sequence). The CDR3 is CSARDVIAGADEQYF. The CDR3 nucleotides read TGCAGTGCTAGAGATGTAATAGCGGGAGCCGACGAGCAGTACTTC.

The V gene is TRBV11-2, the J gene TRBJ2-7; 10 bases line up with TRBD1. V gave up 5 bases and J gave up 3 bases; unmatched junction bases: 7. The germline V gene encodes CDR1 SGHAT and CDR2 FQNNGV. CDR3 length: 15 residues. CDR3 coding DNA: TGTGCCAGCAGCCCCCTCCGGACAGGGGGCTACGAGCAGTACTTC. Amino acids: CASSPLRTGGYEQYF. The complete variable domain, with remaining parts taken from reference TRBV11-2 and TRBJ2-7, reads EAGVAQSPRYKIIEKRQSVAFWCNPISGHATLYWYQQILGQGPKLLIQFQNNGVVDDSQLPKDRFSAERLKGVDSTLKIQPAKLEDSAVYLCASSPLRTGGYEQYFGPGTRLTVT.

The table lists this clonotype with a few counts. The V and J genes are TRBV12-3 or TRBV12-4 and TRBJ1-5; possibly TRBD1 for D (5 bases). The CDR3 has 17 amino acids. Trimming pared 3 bases from V and 9 bases from J, leaving 24 bases between. The CDR3 DNA is TGTGCCAGCAGTTTGCTAGAGCCAGGGCAACGTGCATGGCCCCAGCATTTT. Protein: CASSLLEPGQRAWPQHF.

This chain links TRBV6-2 or TRBV6-3 with TRBJ2-7; 8 bases agree with TRBD2. This CDR3 comprises 13 residues. Losses at the gene ends were 8 bases for V and 7 bases for J; bases not matched to a gene: 10. Germline V gives CDR1 MNHEY, CDR2 SVGEGT. The DNA of the CDR3 is TGTGCCAGCGGGGGACTAGGGGGTGGAGAGCAGTACTTC. Protein sequence: CASGGLGGGEQYF.

This clonotype was recorded many times. The chain employs TRBV27 and TRBJ2-7; 12 bases are shared with TRBD2. In germline, CDR1 is MNHEY, CDR2 SMNVEV (reference sequence). The V segment lost 5 bases and the J segment 2 bases; nucleotides outside the gene matches: 16. CDR3 length: 19 amino acids. The CDR3: CASSRTAPGLAGVTYEQYF. DNA for the CDR3: TGTGCCAGCAGTCGGACAGCCCCGGGACTAGCGGGCGTTACCTACGAGCAGTACTTC.

Ten or more counts support this clonotype. Here the CDR3 DNA reads TGTGCCTGGAGGGCCCTCGGGGATACGCAGTATTTT. The encoded protein is CAWRALGDTQYF. V usage is TRBV30 and J usage is TRBJ2-3; D remains unclear. Germline V gene sequence: CDR1 GTSNPN, CDR2 SVGIG (reference sequence). There are 12 residues in the CDR3. Trimming shortened V by 3 bases and J by 6 bases, and 10 bases separated the two germline ends.

V usage is TRBV5-5 and J usage is TRBJ2-2, with TRBD1 identical over 9 bases. CDR1 and CDR2 from the germline V gene are SGHKS and YYEKEE (reference sequence). The CDR3 has 16 amino acids. The trim removed 5 bases at V and 2 bases at J, leaving 7 bases unmatched. The CDR3 sequence is CASRMSGQGNTGELFF. CDR3 bases: TGTGCCAGCAGGATGTCGGGACAGGGCAACACCGGGGAGCTGTTTTTT.

The chain joins TRBV4-1 to TRBJ2-5, with no clear D. V was trimmed by 0 bases and J by 5 bases, leaving 7 bases between them. Germline values: CDR1 MGHRA, CDR2 YSYEKL. The CDR3 covers 13 residues. The CDR3 protein is CASSQEDGETQYF. The CDR3 DNA is TGCGCCAGCAGCCAAGAGGATGGGGAGACCCAGTACTTC.

This clonotype showed up many times. The chain combines TRBV28 with TRBJ2-1, with 8 nucleotides matching TRBD1. V was clipped by 5 bases and J by 4 bases; unmatched bases: 13. The CDR3 is 17 amino acids. From germline, CDR1 is MDHEN and CDR2 SYDVKM. CDR3 region: CASSPPTGDFRYNEQFF. DNA of the CDR3: TGTGCCAGCAGTCCGCCGACAGGGGACTTTAGATACAATGAGCAGTTCTTC.

V usage is TRBV20-1 and J usage is TRBJ1-4; the D gene is possibly TRBD1 (5 bases). CDR1 DFQATT and CDR2 SNEGSKA come from the germline V gene (reference sequence). The V and J ends lost 0 bases and 7 bases respectively, with 15 bases between them. CDR3 size: 15 residues. CDR3 DNA: TGCAGTGCTAGAGATTTTCGCCAGGGAAGTGAAAAACTGTTTTTT. This gives the protein CSARDFRQGSEKLFF.

The rearrangement uses TRBV24-1 and TRBJ2-3; D call uncertain. CDR3 length equals 16 residues. Trimming took 10 bases from V and 0 from J, leaving 19 bases between them. Germline V lookup: CDR1 KGHDR, CDR2 SFDVKD. CDR3 DNA: TGTGCCACAGACATGGTGCAGAACGTAAGCACAGATACGCAGTATTTT. Its translation is CATDMVQNVSTDTQYF.

In its sample, this clonotype was seen many times. The gene calls are TRBV3-1 and TRBJ1-1; unclear D gene. This CDR3 comprises 14 residues. Germline V CDR1 and CDR2: LGHDT, YNNKEL (reference sequence). Between the trimmed V and J ends, which lost 1 base and 4 bases, there was a span of 10 bases. The CDR3 DNA reads as TGTGCCAGCAGCCAAGGGGTTTCTGCCACTGAAGCTTTCTTT. Protein product: CASSQGVSATEAFF.

The rearrangement joins TRBV27 to TRBJ1-1; 9 bases are a match to TRBD1. The germline V gene has CDR1 MNHEY and CDR2 SMNVEV (reference sequence). V shed 3 bases and J 0 bases; nucleotides not matched to a gene: 8. The CDR3 totals 17 residues. The DNA for the CDR3 is TGTGCCAGCAGTTTGCCCCAGGGACAGGGCGTGAACACTGAAGCTTTCTTT. Amino acid sequence: CASSLPQGQGVNTEAFF.

This clonotype has a handful of counts. The CDR3 coding sequence is TGTGCCAGTGGGACAGGGGTCGGCTATAATTCACCCCTCCACTTT. This translates into CASGTGVGYNSPLHF. The rearrangement uses TRBV6-1 and TRBJ1-6; 10 bases agree with TRBD1. The germline CDR1 and CDR2 sequences are MNHNS and SASEGT. CDR3 length: 15 residues. Trimming took 9 bases from V and 3 from J; bases not matched to a gene: 5.

The table lists this clonotype with a few counts. J is TRBJ1-2 and V is TRBV3-1, with D possibly TRBD1 on 5 matching bases. Germline CDR1 LGHDT, CDR2 YNNKEL (reference sequence). Trimming left V 2 bases short and J 6 bases short, with 10 bases between. The CDR3 contains 13 residues. CDR3 region: CASSQLTGDGYTF. CDR3 in DNA: TGTGCCAGCAGCCAACTCACAGGTGATGGCTACACCTTC.

This clonotype was seen repeatedly, ten times or more. The V call is TRBV18, the J call TRBJ2-1, with D possibly matching TRBD1 (5 bases). The CDR3 length is 13 residues. With 2 bases removed from V and 4 bases from J, the gap between germline ends came to 6 bases. The germline gives CDR1 KGHSH, CDR2 LQKENI. This CDR3 reads CASSPGAYNEQFF. The CDR3 DNA reads as TGTGCCAGCTCACCAGGGGCGTACAATGAGCAGTTCTTC.

This clonotype was seen ten or more times. This chain joins TRBV30 and TRBJ1-1, with D possibly matching TRBD1 (6 bases). V lost 4 bases and J 4 bases, leaving 22 bases between the germline ends. The CDR3 runs 16 residues. Germline assignment: CDR1 GTSNPN and CDR2 SVGIG (reference sequence). CDR3 region: CAWIPSGVGGRTEAFF. Written as DNA, the CDR3 is TGTGCCTGGATCCCCTCGGGCGTAGGGGGACGCACTGAAGCTTTCTTT.

The V call is TRBV6-2 or TRBV6-3, the J call TRBJ2-1, with 9 positions matching TRBD1. This CDR3 has 16 amino acids. V gave up 10 bases and J gave up 7 bases; unmatched junction bases: 17. Germline-derived CDR1 and CDR2 are MNHEY and SVGEGT. The CDR3 reads CATQKLPGQGRNEQFF. In nucleotides, the CDR3 is TGTGCCACCCAAAAGCTTCCGGGACAGGGTAGAAATGAGCAGTTCTTC.

There are a few counts of this clonotype. The V gene is TRBV4-1, the J gene TRBJ2-4; D is perhaps TRBD1 or TRBD2 (5 bases each). The CDR3 totals 14 residues. The germline V gene has CDR1 MGHRA and CDR2 YSYEKL. V lost 4 bases and J 7 bases, leaving 14 bases between the germline ends. CDR3 sequence: CASSPQDRGNIQYF. CDR3 in DNA: TGCGCCAGCAGCCCACAGGATCGCGGGAACATTCAGTACTTC.

This clonotype was seen at least ten times. This sequence joins TRBV3-1 and TRBJ2-7; weak D call: TRBD2 (5 bases). The CDR3 is made up of 15 amino acids. Germline CDR1 reads LGHDT; CDR2 reads YNNKEL (reference sequence). The V gene lost 3 bases and the J gene lost 0 bases, with 12 bases spanning the gap. As DNA, the CDR3 is TGTGCCAGCAGCCATTTTGGAGGCGCCTCCTACGAGCAGTACTTC. Its translation: CASSHFGGASYEQYF.

Of note for this clonotype: A read error likely explains this, since a far larger clone differs by one base. Because the CDR3 is missing its conserved closing phenylalanine or tryptophan, this is likely a read error. The genes are TRBV3-1 and TRBJ2-5; TRBD1 or TRBD2 may be the D gene (5 bases each). This CDR3 is 13 amino acids long. The ends were cut back, 4 bases at V and 3 bases at J, with 9 bases in the middle. CDR1 LGHDT and CDR2 YNNKEL come from the germline V gene (reference sequence). CDR3 sequence: CASSPGTKETQYL. CDR3 coding DNA: TGTGCCAGCAGCCCAGGGACCAAAGAGACCCAGTACCTC.

The genes are TRBV5-5 and TRBJ1-4; 7 nucleotides align to TRBD1. This CDR3 region has 15 residues. In germline, CDR1 is SGHKS, CDR2 YYEKEE (reference sequence). V was pared by 4 bases and J by 8 bases, with 11 bases of the junction left unmatched. The CDR3 region is CASSAPLGGGEKLFF. The DNA for the CDR3 is TGTGCCAGCAGCGCTCCTTTAGGGGGCGGGGAAAAACTGTTTTTT. The full variable domain, rest sourced from reference TRBV5-5 and TRBJ1-4, is DAGVTQSPTHLIKTRGQQVTLRCSPISGHKSVSWYQQVLGQGPQFIFQYYEKEERGRGNFPDRFSARQFPNYSSELNVNALLLGDSALYLCASSAPLGGGEKLFFGSGTQLSVL.

The chain carries TRBV5-1 and TRBJ2-1; weak D call: TRBD2 (5 bases). With 5 bases removed from V and 2 bases from J, the gap between germline ends came to 8 bases. This CDR3 has 13 amino acids. CDR1 and CDR2 from the germline V gene are SGHRS and YFSETQ. The CDR3 sequence: CASRGRTYNEQFF. CDR3 nucleotide sequence: TGCGCCAGCAGAGGGAGAACCTACAATGAGCAGTTCTTC.

This chain connects TRBV6-2 or TRBV6-3 to TRBJ2-1, with 9 bases fitting TRBD2. The V and J ends lost 2 bases and 5 bases, in that order; junction bases with no gene match: 10. The CDR3 consists of 17 residues. Germline V gene sequence: CDR1 MNHEY, CDR2 SVGEGT. CDR3 DNA sequence: TGTGCCAGCAGTTACCCCGTAGTAGCGGGAGTCAACAATGAGCAGTTCTTC. Translation: CASSYPVVAGVNNEQFF.

In this sample, this clonotype turned up many times. This rearrangement joins TRBV24-1 to TRBJ2-7; 9 positions agree with TRBD1. With V trimmed by 4 bases and J by 6 bases, 9 bases remained unmatched. There are 15 residues in the CDR3. Germline CDR1 KGHDR, CDR2 SFDVKD. The CDR3: CATSERGTGLAEQYF. In nucleotides, the CDR3 is TGTGCCACCAGTGAGCGTGGGACAGGGTTAGCCGAGCAGTACTTC.

This clonotype was detected ten times or more. The chain couples TRBV28 to TRBJ2-7; no clear D gene. V shed 4 bases and J shed 2 bases, with 15 bases lying between them. Looked up from germline, CDR1 is MDHEN and CDR2 is SYDVKM. The CDR3 totals 15 residues. The CDR3 protein is CASSSPGVSPYEQYF. CDR3 sequence (DNA): TGTGCCAGCAGTTCCCCAGGAGTTTCGCCCTACGAGCAGTACTTC.